A selection of T cell receptor beta chains follows, all from one sample in a study of blood T cell repertoires in COVID-19. TCRdb's table, derived via immunoSEQ multiplex PCR, lists solely in-frame clones and lacks some. Of about half a million clones in the sample, around nine tenths were seen once. Source material: PBMCs or T cells enriched from blood (not recorded which). The receptor source for this set is an older woman who had recovered from COVID-19. The conserved cysteine and the conserved F or W are not part of the CDR3 here. The D gene is left open where the match is weak.

>TRBV10-3|NA
AISEIMETQY
>TRBV25-1|NA
ASQKTGYTEAF
>TRBV6-5|NA
ASSSTGYGYT
>TRBV5-1|NA
ASNYRDIHNEQF
>TRBV11-2|TRBD1
ASSSPRTGGARTGELF
>TRBV27|NA
ASSFGRNQPQH
>TRBV15|NA
ATRGETYGYT
>TRBV4-2|TRBD2
ASSQTLLAREQF
>TRBV7-9|NA
ASSLGVGAIY
>TRBV25-1|TRBD1
ASSEGPGQTYSGNTIY
>TRBV30|NA
AWSSKSLSNQPQH
>TRBV5-6|NA
ASSSLGGWDYGYT
>TRBV24-1|TRBD1
ATRDRGRTDTQY
>TRBV7-2|NA
ASSSLTDTQY
>TRBV5-4|TRBD1
ASSYGGQGAGTGELF
>TRBV6-5|NA
ASSRVDEQY
>TRBV2|TRBD1
ASSLTGSNQPQH
>TRBV3-1/TRBV3-2|TRBD1
ASTHRGGEGGYT
>TRBV7-2|TRBD2
ASSLGLAGSSQY
>TRBV5-6|NA
ASSSYSSTDTQY
>TRBV7-9|NA
ASSQGALTLGANYGYT
>TRBV4-1|TRBD2
ASMASGSNTGELF
>TRBV2|TRBD1
ASTLTGSRGYT
>TRBV6-5|TRBD2
ASSYGLAGTSDTQY
>TRBV12-2|NA
ASRQAVCSYNSPLH
>TRBV19|TRBD2
ASRTSGMASGTQY
>TRBV3-1/TRBV3-2|NA
ASSQWGAGDTDTQY